Included here is one T cell receptor beta chain sequence, with context. All donors qualified as healthy HIV-negative adults and had experienced no recent acute infections or vaccinations. Naive CD45RA+ and memory CD45RA-negative subsets were split from CD4+ cells. The data were taken from a study of shared clonotypes between healthy human individuals. The assay was immunoSEQ multiplex PCR, and TCRdb's table has in-frame clones only and misses some. This table has 2 million to 3 million clones, around nine tenths appearing once. V dropped 1 base and J dropped 10; count of bases not matched to a gene: 7. The CDR3 is 14 amino acids. CDR1 is GTSNPN, CDR2 SVGIG, per germline (reference sequence).

This receptor was obtained from a man aged 18-30 years in good health. The chain employs TRBV30 and TRBJ2-3, with 11 bases that match TRBD2. Sample: naive CD4+ T cells sorted from blood. Subset: CD45RA+ positively selected. The CDR3 here is CAWSGLAGPGAQYF. The CDR3 DNA sequence: TGTGCCTGGAGTGGACTAGCGGGGCCCGGGGCGCAGTATTTT.